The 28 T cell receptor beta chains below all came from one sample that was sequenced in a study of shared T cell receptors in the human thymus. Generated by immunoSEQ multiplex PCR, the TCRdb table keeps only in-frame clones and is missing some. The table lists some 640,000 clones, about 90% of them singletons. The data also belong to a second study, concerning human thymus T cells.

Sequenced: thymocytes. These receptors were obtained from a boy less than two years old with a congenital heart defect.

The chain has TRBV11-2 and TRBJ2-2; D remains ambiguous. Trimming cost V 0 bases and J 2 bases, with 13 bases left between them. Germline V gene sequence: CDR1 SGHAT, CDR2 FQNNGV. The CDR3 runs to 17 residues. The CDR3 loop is CASSLDVGVKNTGELFF. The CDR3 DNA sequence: TGTGCCAGCAGCTTAGATGTCGGTGTTAAAAACACCGGGGAGCTGTTTTTT.

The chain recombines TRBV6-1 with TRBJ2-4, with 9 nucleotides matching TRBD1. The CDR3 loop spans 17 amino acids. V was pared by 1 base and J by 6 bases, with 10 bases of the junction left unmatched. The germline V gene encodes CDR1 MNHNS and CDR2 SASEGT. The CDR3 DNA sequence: TGTGCCAGCAGTGAAGGGTGGGGGACAGGGTATGGAAACATTCAGTACTTC. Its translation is CASSEGWGTGYGNIQYF.

The chain's CDR3 is CASSSDGWTSGRGRYEQYF. CDR3 nucleotides: TGTGCCAGCAGCTCCGACGGCTGGACTAGCGGGAGAGGGCGGTACGAGCAGTACTTC. The chain couples TRBV7-9 to TRBJ2-7, with 13 bases aligning to TRBD2. Germline V gene data show CDR1 as SEHNR and CDR2 as FQNEAQ (reference sequence). V lost 4 bases and J lost 4; bases outside the gene matches: 16. This CDR3 region has 19 residues.

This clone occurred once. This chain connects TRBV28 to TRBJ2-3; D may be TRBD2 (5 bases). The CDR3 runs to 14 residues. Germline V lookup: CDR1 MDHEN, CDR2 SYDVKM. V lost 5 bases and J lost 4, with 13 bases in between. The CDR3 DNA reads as TGTGCCAGCAGTCTACCGGACTGGGCAGATACGCAGTATTTT. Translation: CASSLPDWADTQYF.

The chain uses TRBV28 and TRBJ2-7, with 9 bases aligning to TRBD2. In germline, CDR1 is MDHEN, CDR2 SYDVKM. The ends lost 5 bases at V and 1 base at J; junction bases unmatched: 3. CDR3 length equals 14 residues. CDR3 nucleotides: TGTGCCAGCAGTCCGAGCGGGAGGTCCTACGAGCAGTACTTC. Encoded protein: CASSPSGRSYEQYF.

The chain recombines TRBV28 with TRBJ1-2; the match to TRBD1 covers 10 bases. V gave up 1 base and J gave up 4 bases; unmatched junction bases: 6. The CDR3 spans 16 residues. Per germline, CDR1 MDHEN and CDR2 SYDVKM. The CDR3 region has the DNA TGTGCCAGCAGTTTATTGTCTCGGACAGGGGGCTATGGCTACACCTTC. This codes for CASSLLSRTGGYGYTF.

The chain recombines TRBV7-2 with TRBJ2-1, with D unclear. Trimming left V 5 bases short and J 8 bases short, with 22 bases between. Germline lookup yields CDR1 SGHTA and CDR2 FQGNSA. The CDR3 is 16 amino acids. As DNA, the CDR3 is TGTGCCAGCAGCCCAACCTCGCCGATCCGGTTCGATGAGCAGTTCTTC. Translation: CASSPTSPIRFDEQFF.

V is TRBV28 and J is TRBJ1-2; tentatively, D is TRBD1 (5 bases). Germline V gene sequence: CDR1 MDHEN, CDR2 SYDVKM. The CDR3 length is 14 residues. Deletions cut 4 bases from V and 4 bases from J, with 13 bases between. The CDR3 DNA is TGTGCCAGCAGTTGGGGGGTCGGTTCCTATGGCTACACCTTC. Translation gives CASSWGVGSYGYTF.

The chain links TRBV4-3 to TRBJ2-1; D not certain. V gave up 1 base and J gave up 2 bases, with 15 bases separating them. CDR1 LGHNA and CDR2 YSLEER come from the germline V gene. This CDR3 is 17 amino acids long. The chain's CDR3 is CASSQGVTKEPYNEQFF. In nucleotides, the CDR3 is TGCGCCAGCAGCCAAGGGGTTACTAAAGAACCCTACAATGAGCAGTTCTTC.

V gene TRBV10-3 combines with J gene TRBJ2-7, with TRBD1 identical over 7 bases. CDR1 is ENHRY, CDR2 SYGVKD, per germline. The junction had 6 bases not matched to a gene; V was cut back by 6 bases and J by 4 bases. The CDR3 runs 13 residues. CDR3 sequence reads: CAISRDRLYEQYF. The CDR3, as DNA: TGTGCCATCAGCCGGGACAGATTATACGAGCAGTACTTC.

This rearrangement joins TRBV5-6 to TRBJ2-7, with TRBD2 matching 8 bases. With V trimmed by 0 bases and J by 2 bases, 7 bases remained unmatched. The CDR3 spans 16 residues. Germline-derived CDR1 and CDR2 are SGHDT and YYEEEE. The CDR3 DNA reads TGTGCCAGCAGCTTGGCCCAGCGGGGGATACCCTACGAGCAGTACTTC. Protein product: CASSLAQRGIPYEQYF. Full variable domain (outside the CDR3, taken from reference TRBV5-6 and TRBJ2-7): DAGVTQSPTHLIKTRGQQVTLRCSPKSGHDTVSWYQQALGQGPQFIFQYYEEEERQRGNFPDRFSGHQFPNYSSELNVNALLLGDSALYLCASSLAQRGIPYEQYFGPGTRLTVT.

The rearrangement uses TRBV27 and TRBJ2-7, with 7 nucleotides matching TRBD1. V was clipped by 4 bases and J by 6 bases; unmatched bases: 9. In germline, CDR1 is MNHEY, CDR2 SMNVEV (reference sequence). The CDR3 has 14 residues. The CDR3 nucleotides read TGTGCCAGCAGTTCGCACCACAGGGGCCTCGAGCAGTACTTC. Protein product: CASSSHHRGLEQYF.

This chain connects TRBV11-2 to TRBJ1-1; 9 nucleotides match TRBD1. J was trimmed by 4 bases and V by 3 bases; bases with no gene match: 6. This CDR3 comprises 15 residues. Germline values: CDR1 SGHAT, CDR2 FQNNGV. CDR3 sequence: CASSFPNRGPTEAFF. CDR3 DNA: TGTGCCAGCAGCTTCCCAAACAGGGGGCCCACTGAAGCTTTCTTT.

This chain's CDR3 is CASIAAGHSGNTIYF. In DNA form, the CDR3 reads TGTGCCAGCATCGCAGCAGGGCACTCTGGAAACACCATATATTTT. This rearrangement joins TRBV6-5 to TRBJ1-3; D may be TRBD1 (5 bases). CDR1 is MNHEY and CDR2 is SVGAGI in the germline V gene. There are 15 residues in the CDR3. The V end lost 7 bases, the J end lost 0 bases, and 13 bases lay between the germline ends.

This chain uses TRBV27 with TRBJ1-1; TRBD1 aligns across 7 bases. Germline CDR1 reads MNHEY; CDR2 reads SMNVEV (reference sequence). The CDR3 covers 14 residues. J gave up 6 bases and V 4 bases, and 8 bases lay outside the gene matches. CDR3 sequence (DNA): TGTGCCAGCAGTTCGACAGGGAAAGTGGCTGAAGCTTTCTTT. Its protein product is CASSSTGKVAEAFF.

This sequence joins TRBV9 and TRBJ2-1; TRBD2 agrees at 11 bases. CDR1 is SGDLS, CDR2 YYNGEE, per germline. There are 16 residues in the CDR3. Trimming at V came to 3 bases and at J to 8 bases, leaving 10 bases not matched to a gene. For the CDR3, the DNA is TGTGCCAGCAGCGAACTCATAGCGGGAGGGCCGGATGAGCAGTTCTTC. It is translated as CASSELIAGGPDEQFF.

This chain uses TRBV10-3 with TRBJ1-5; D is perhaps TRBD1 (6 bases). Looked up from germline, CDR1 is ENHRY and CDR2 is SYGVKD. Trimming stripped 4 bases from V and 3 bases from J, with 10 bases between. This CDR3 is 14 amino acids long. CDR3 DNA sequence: TGTGCCATCAGTGCCGGACAGTCCAATCAGCCCCAGCATTTT. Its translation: CAISAGQSNQPQHF.

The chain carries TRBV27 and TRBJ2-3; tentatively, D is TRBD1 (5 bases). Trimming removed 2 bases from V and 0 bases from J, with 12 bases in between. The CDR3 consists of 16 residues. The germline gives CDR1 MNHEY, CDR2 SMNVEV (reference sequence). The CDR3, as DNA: TGTGCCAGCAGTTTAGTGACAGCCTCTAGCACAGATACGCAGTATTTT. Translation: CASSLVTASSTDTQYF.

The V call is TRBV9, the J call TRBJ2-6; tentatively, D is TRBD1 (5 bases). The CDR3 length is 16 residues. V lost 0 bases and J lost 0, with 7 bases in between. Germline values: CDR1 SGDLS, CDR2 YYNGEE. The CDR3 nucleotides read TGTGCCAGCAGCGTAGAGGGGCCCTCTGGGGCCAACGTCCTGACTTTC. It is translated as CASSVEGPSGANVLTF.

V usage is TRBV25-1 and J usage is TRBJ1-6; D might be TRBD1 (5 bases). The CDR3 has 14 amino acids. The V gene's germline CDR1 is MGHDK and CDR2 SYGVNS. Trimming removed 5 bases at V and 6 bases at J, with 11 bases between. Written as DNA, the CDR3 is TGTGCCAGCAGTTCTCGACAGACTAATTCACCCCTCCACTTT. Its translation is CASSSRQTNSPLHF.

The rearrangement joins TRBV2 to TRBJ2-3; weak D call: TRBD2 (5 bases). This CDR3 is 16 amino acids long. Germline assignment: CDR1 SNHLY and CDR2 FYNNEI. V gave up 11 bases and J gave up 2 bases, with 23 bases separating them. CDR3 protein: CAPPPGNRGLTDTQYF. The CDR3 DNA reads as TGTGCCCCGCCCCCGGGGAACAGAGGGCTCACAGATACGCAGTATTTT.

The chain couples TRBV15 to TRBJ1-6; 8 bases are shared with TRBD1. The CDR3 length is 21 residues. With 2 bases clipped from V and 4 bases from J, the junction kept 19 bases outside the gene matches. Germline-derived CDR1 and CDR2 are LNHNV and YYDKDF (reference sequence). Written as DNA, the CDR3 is TGTGCCACCAGCAGAAAAAAGGACAGGGACCCCTTTGGTCAATATAATTCACCCCTCCACTTT. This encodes CATSRKKDRDPFGQYNSPLHF.

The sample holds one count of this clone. CDR3 DNA sequence: TGTGCCAGCAGCCCGCAGGAGCAGTTCTTC. It is translated as CASSPQEQFF. The J gene is TRBJ2-1, the V gene TRBV9; D is unresolved. V was cut by 4 bases and J by 10 bases, with 6 bases left in between. Germline V gene data show CDR1 as SGDLS and CDR2 as YYNGEE. This CDR3 region has 10 residues. The complete variable domain, with remaining parts taken from reference TRBV9 and TRBJ2-1, reads DSGVTQTPKHLITATGQRVTLRCSPRSGDLSVYWYQQSLDQGLQFLIQYYNGEERAKGNILERFSAQQFPDLHSELNLSSLELGDSALYFCASSPQEQFFGPGTRLTVL.

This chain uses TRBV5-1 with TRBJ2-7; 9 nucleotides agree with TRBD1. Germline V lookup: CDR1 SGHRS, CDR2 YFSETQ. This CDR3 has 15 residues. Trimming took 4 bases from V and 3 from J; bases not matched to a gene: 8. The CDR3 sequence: CASSAAGQGRYEQYF. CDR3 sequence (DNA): TGCGCCAGCAGCGCGGCGGGACAGGGTCGCTACGAGCAGTACTTC.

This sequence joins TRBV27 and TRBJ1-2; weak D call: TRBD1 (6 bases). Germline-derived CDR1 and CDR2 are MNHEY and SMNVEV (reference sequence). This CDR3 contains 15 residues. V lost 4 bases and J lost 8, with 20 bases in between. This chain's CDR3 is CASSSDLRDTGGYTF. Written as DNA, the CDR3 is TGTGCCAGCAGTTCAGACCTCCGGGACACAGGAGGCTACACCTTC.

CDR3 sequence (DNA): TGTGCCAGCAAAGGACGGGACAGGGGCTCGTACGAGCAGTACTTC. Its protein is CASKGRDRGSYEQYF. This chain joins TRBV28 and TRBJ2-7; 10 nucleotides agree with TRBD1. The V gene's germline CDR1 is MDHEN and CDR2 SYDVKM. This CDR3 comprises 15 residues. V shed 7 bases and J 4 bases; nucleotides not matched to a gene: 10.

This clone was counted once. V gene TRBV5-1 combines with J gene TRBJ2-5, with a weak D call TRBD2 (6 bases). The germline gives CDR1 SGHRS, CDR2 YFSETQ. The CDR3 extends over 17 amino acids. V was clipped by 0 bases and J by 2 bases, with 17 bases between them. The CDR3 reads CASSLERRDGGQETQYF. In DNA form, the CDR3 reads TGCGCCAGCAGCTTGGAACGGCGGGACGGAGGGCAAGAGACCCAGTACTTC.

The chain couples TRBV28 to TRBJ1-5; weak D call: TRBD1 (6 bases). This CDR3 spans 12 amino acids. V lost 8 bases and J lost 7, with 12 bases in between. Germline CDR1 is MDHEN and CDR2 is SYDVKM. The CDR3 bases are TGTGCCAGCCTAACCGGACAGCAGCCCCAGCATTTT. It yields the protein CASLTGQQPQHF.